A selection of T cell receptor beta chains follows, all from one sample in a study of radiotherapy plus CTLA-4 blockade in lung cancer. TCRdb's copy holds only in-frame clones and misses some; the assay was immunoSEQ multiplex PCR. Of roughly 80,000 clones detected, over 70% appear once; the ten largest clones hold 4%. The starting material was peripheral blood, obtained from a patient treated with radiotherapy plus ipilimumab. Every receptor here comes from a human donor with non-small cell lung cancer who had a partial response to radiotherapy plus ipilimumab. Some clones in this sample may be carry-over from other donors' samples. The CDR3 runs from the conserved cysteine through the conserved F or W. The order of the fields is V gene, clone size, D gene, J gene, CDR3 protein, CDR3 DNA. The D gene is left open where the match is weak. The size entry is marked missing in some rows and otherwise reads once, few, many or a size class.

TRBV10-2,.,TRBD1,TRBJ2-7,CASSGGTGTAEQYF,TGCGCCAGCAGTGGTGGGACAGGGACCGCCGAGCAGTACTTC
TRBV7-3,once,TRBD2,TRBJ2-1,CASSKLAGTFGNEQFF,TGTGCCAGCAGCAAACTAGCGGGGACCTTCGGAAATGAGCAGTTCTTC
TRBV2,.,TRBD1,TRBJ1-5,CASSGGRDRGRRNQPQHF,TGTGCCAGCAGTGGAGGACGGGACAGGGGAAGGCGCAATCAGCCCCAGCATTTT
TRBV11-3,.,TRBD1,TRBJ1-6,CASSIQGVDSPLHF,TGTGCCAGCAGTATACAGGGGGTGGATTCACCCCTCCACTTT
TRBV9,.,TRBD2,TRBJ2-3,CASRPGGGKSSTDTQYF,TGTGCCAGCAGACCTGGGGGGGGAAAATCTAGCACAGATACGCAGTATTTT
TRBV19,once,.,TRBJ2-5,CASSQRRQETQYF,TGTGCCAGTAGTCAGCGGCGCCAAGAGACCCAGTACTTC
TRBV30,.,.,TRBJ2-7,CAWSPRGAEQYF,TGTGCCTGGAGCCCCAGGGGGGCCGAGCAGTACTTC
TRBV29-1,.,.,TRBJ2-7,CSVQQSPGFYEQYF,TGCAGCGTCCAGCAGTCCCCCGGGTTCTACGAGCAGTACTTC
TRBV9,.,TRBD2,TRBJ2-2,CASSSGLAPPGELFF,TGTGCCAGCAGCTCAGGACTAGCTCCCCCCGGGGAGCTGTTTTTT
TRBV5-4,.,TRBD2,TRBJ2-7,CASSQVWSSGGYEQYF,TGCGCCAGCAGCCAAGTGTGGTCTAGCGGGGGTTACGAGCAGTACTTC
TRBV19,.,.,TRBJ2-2,CASSRSGSGTGELFF,TGTGCCAGTAGTAGGTCGGGGAGTGGGACCGGGGAGCTGTTTTTT
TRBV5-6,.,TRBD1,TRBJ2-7,CASSSEQGVYEQYF,TGTGCCAGCAGCTCCGAACAGGGGGTCTACGAGCAGTACTTC
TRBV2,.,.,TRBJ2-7,CASSEVGLLWYEQYF,TGTGCCAGCAGTGAGGTGGGACTTCTCTGGTACGAGCAGTACTTC
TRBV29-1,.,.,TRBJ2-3,CSARGDADTQYF,TGCAGCGCCCGGGGTGACGCAGATACGCAGTATTTT
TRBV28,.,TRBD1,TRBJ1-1,CASSRGGQVNTEAFF,TGTGCCAGCAGCCGAGGGGGACAGGTGAACACTGAAGCTTTCTTT
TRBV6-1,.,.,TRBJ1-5,CASSVGNNQPQHF,TGTGCCAGCAGTGTGGGCAACAATCAGCCCCAGCATTTT
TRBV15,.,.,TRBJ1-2,CATSRDRTDHGYTF,TGTGCCACCAGCAGAGATCGGACAGACCACGGCTACACCTTC
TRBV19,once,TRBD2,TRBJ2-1,CASSMGASGHNEQFF,TGTGCCAGTAGTATGGGGGCTAGCGGGCACAATGAGCAGTTCTTC
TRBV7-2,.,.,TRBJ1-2,CASSLMLATANYGYTF,TGTGCCAGCAGCTTAATGCTCGCGACAGCTAACTATGGCTACACCTTC
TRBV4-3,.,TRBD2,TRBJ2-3,CASSQDWRGGQNTQYF,TGCGCCAGCAGCCAAGATTGGCGGGGGGGCCAAAATACGCAGTATTTT
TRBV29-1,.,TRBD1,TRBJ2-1,CSVVRGQGSPLYNEQFF,TGCAGCGTTGTAAGAGGACAGGGCTCCCCCCTCTACAATGAGCAGTTCTTC
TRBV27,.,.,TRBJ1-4,CASSRTNEKLFF,TGTGCCAGCAGTCGAACTAATGAAAAACTGTTTTTT
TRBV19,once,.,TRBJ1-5,CASSTQGSSTQPQHF,TGTGCCAGTAGTACCCAGGGGTCTTCGACTCAGCCCCAGCATTTT
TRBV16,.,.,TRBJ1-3,CASSQSRQRNTIYF,TGTGCCAGCAGCCAATCGCGGCAGCGAAACACCATATATTTT
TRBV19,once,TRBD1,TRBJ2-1,CASSDYRGASVYEQFF,TGTGCCAGTAGTGATTACAGGGGTGCTTCGGTGTATGAGCAGTTCTTC
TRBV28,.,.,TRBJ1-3,CASSYRSSGNTIYF,TGTGCCAGCAGTTATCGGAGCTCTGGAAACACCATATATTTT
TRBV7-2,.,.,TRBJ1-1,CASSSRTVRNTEAFF,TGTGCCAGCAGCTCGAGGACAGTGAGGAACACTGAAGCTTTCTTT
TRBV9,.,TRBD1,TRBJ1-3,CGTPQGAHESGNTIYF,TGTGGGACGCCCCAGGGGGCTCATGAATCCGGAAACACCATATATTTT
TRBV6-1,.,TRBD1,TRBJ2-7,CASRGQGYEQYF,TGTGCCAGCCGCGGACAGGGCTACGAGCAGTACTTC
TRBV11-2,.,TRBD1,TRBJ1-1,CASSSDRSEAFF,TGTGCCAGCAGCTCGGACAGGAGTGAAGCTTTCTTT
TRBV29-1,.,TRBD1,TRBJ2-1,CSGSGQGSTTSGNEQFF,TGCAGCGGTAGTGGACAGGGAAGCACCACTTCGGGCAATGAGCAGTTCTTC
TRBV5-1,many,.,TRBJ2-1,CASSLREAGGEQFF,TGCGCCAGCAGCTTGAGGGAGGCTGGCGGTGAGCAGTTCTTC
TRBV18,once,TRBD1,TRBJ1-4,CASSPSGGAVEKLFF,TGTGCCAGCTCACCGTCAGGGGGCGCGGTTGAAAAACTGTTTTTT
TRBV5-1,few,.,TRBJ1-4,CASSSTGLTNEKLFF,TGCGCCAGCAGCTCCACGGGACTGACTAATGAAAAACTGTTTTTT
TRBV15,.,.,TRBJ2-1,CATSKQGTYNEQFF,TGTGCCACCAGCAAACAGGGTACCTACAATGAGCAGTTCTTC
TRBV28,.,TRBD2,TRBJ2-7,CASSLRLAGLSSEQYF,TGTGCCAGCAGTTTAAGGCTAGCGGGGCTGTCCAGCGAGCAGTACTTC
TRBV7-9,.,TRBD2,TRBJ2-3,CASSPLAGGTDTQYF,TGTGCCAGCAGCCCGTTAGCGGGGGGCACAGATACGCAGTATTTT
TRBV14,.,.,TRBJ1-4,CASSPRMTNEKLFF,TGTGCCAGCAGCCCTAGGATGACTAATGAAAAACTGTTTTTT
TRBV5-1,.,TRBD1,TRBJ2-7,CASSLGQGSTEQYF,TGCGCCAGCAGCTTGGGACAGGGGTCGACCGAGCAGTACTTC
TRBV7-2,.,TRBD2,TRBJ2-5,CASSLVPLAGGRETQYF,TGTGCCAGCAGCTTAGTTCCGCTAGCGGGGGGGCGGGAGACCCAGTACTTC
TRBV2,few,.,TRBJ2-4,CASTRRDPKNIQYF,TGTGCCAGCACGAGGAGGGACCCCAAAAACATTCAGTACTTC
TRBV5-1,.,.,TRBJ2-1,CASSLVGGEVHEQFF,TGCGCCAGCAGCTTGGTTGGCGGGGAAGTCCATGAGCAGTTCTTC
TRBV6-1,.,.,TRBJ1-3,CASSETGSGNTIYF,TGTGCCAGCAGTGAAACTGGCTCTGGAAACACCATATATTTT